These 10 T cell receptor beta chains share one sample of origin, sequenced in a study of cytomegalovirus exposure and HLA in healthy donors. The study ran its PCR with 60 Vbeta and 13 Jbeta primers. Some clones are missing from TCRdb's copy, which holds only in-frame ones; the method was immunoSEQ multiplex PCR. The sample holds about 190,000 clones, 75% to 80% seen once. The sequencing input was PBMCs. The receptor set was obtained from a woman between 25 and 40 years old in good health and CMV-seropositive.

V usage is TRBV28 and J usage is TRBJ2-7; 9 bases are shared with TRBD1. The CDR3 is 15 amino acids. Germline V gene data show CDR1 as MDHEN and CDR2 as SYDVKM. Trimming removed 5 bases from V and 3 bases from J; junction bases left unmatched: 8. CDR3 in amino acids: CASSRAGTGNYEQYF. CDR3 DNA: TGTGCCAGCAGTAGGGCCGGGACAGGGAACTACGAGCAGTACTTC.

The chain uses TRBV7-3 and TRBJ2-7, with 13 positions matching TRBD2. The CDR3 length is 15 residues. V lost 5 bases to trimming and J lost 2 bases; unmatched junction nucleotides: 3. In germline, CDR1 is SGHTA, CDR2 FQGTGA. Here the CDR3 reads CASSLGTSGTYEQYF. The DNA for the CDR3 is TGTGCCAGCAGCCTAGGGACTAGCGGGACCTACGAGCAGTACTTC.

This clone was seen only once. The chain couples TRBV7-6 to TRBJ1-6; a weak D match, TRBD1 (5 bases). The CDR3 has 19 amino acids. The germline V gene has CDR1 SGHVS and CDR2 FNYEAQ. Trimming cost V 4 bases and J 0 bases, with 19 bases left between them. In nucleotides, the CDR3 is TGTGCCAGCAGCTCGGGGGTCGGCGGGGGAAACTCCTATAATTCACCCCTCCACTTT. Encoded protein: CASSSGVGGGNSYNSPLHF.

In its sample, this clone was seen a few times. The J gene is TRBJ1-1, the V gene TRBV6-5; D may be TRBD1 (5 bases). This CDR3 contains 14 residues. Germline values: CDR1 MNHEY, CDR2 SVGAGI. The V and J ends lost 0 bases and 3 bases respectively, with 8 bases between them. The chain's CDR3 is CASSYSIGDTEAFF. In DNA form, the CDR3 reads TGTGCCAGCAGTTACTCGATAGGGGACACTGAAGCTTTCTTT.

The V gene is TRBV15, the J gene TRBJ2-3; 7 bases fit TRBD1. Germline trimming cut 4 bases from V and 4 bases from J; bases unmatched to any gene: 11. CDR1 LNHNV and CDR2 YYDKDF come from the germline V gene (reference sequence). The CDR3 runs to 16 residues. In nucleotides, the CDR3 is TGTGCCACCAGCACTCCATACAGGGGAGTCGCAGATACGCAGTATTTT. Translation gives CATSTPYRGVADTQYF.

The V and J genes are TRBV5-4 and TRBJ2-3; 8 bases line up with TRBD1. There are 16 residues in the CDR3. Germline V gene sequence: CDR1 SGHNT, CDR2 YYREEE (reference sequence). J gave up 4 bases and V 0 bases, and 7 bases lay outside the gene matches. CDR3 coding DNA: TGTGCCAGCAGCTTGGAGGACAGGGCATATGCAGATACGCAGTATTTT. It encodes CASSLEDRAYADTQYF.

The V and J genes are TRBV7-2 and TRBJ2-7; D remains ambiguous. V gave up 3 bases and J gave up 0 bases, with 12 bases separating them. The CDR3 has 15 residues. The germline V gene encodes CDR1 SGHTA and CDR2 FQGNSA. The CDR3 region is CASSFSDQSSYEQYF. The DNA for the CDR3 is TGTGCCAGCAGCTTCAGCGACCAAAGCTCCTACGAGCAGTACTTC. Based on the CDR3 plus reference TRBV7-2 and TRBJ2-7, the full variable domain is GAGVSQSPSNKVTEKGKDVELRCDPISGHTALYWYRQSLGQGLEFLIYFQGNSAPDKSGLPSDRFSAERTGGSVSTLTIQRTQQEDSAVYLCASSFSDQSSYEQYFGPGTRLTVT.

The chain joins TRBV5-5 to TRBJ2-2, with no clear D. The germline CDR1 and CDR2 sequences are SGHKS and YYEKEE (reference sequence). There are 13 residues in the CDR3. V shed 5 bases and J shed 6 bases, with 11 bases lying between them. CDR3 in amino acids: CASSYGVAGELFF. Here the CDR3 DNA reads TGTGCCAGCAGTTACGGAGTTGCCGGGGAGCTGTTTTTT.

CDR3 nucleotide sequence: TGTGCCAGCAGTTCTCGGAGGACTAGGAGAACTCACACAGATACGCAGTATTTT. This sequence encodes CASSSRRTRRTHTDTQYF. The chain carries TRBV27 and TRBJ2-3; 7 positions agree with TRBD2. This CDR3 has 18 residues. In germline, CDR1 is MNHEY, CDR2 SMNVEV (reference sequence). V lost 4 bases to trimming and J lost 2 bases; unmatched junction nucleotides: 15.

V and J are TRBV5-6 and TRBJ1-1; D remains ambiguous. CDR1 is SGHDT, CDR2 YYEEEE, per germline. Trimming left V 2 bases short and J 6 bases short, with 5 bases between. The CDR3 sequence is 11 residues long. The chain's CDR3 is CASSLSSEAFF. CDR3 nucleotides: TGTGCCAGCAGCTTATCCTCTGAAGCTTTCTTT.